The 5 T cell receptor beta chains given below trace back to one sample, sequenced in a study of low-dose radiotherapy and immunotherapy resistance in tumors (dated by TCRdb to 2022 to 2024). Sample time point, as interpreted from the label and publication: before trial treatment. This sample was sequenced with an Illumina MiniSeq. A roughly 22-cycle PCR with Phusion amplified the TCRs, pairing a constant-region primer with the adapter that was attached to the V primers. The public sequencing data were trimmed at Q25 with fastp and processed into clonotypes with MiXCR by TCRdb, which kept only in-frame beta chains. Entries that share a CDR3 protein sequence are merged under the most common genes and DNA. Counted in this sample were about 50,000 distinct CDR3 sequences; roughly 10% of them appeared once. Jointly, the top ten make up approximately 6.2% of the sample. The starting material was PBMCs, obtained before treatment. Receptor source: a female donor with ovarian cancer.

Ten or more counts support this clonotype. The V call is TRBV13, the J call TRBJ2-1, with TRBD2 matching 16 bases. The V segment lost 5 bases and the J segment 0 bases; nucleotides outside the gene matches: 7. The CDR3 loop spans 19 amino acids. The germline V gene encodes CDR1 PRHDT and CDR2 FYEKMQ (reference sequence). CDR3 residues: CASSPQGLAGGSSYNEQFF. CDR3 DNA: TGTGCCAGCAGCCCGCAGGGACTAGCGGGGGGGAGCTCCTACAATGAGCAGTTCTTC.

This clonotype was counted ten times or more. One junction end does not reproduce the germline sequence, and a read error may be involved. V usage is TRBV5-3 and J usage is TRBJ2-2; unclear D gene. TRBV5-3 is treated as an ORF (open reading frame) with a function not yet certain. The CDR3 has 13 residues. The CDR3: CASSLVGREELFF. In nucleotides, the CDR3 is TGTGCCAGCAGCTTAGTCGGCCGCGAGGAGCTGTTTTTT.

The chain recombines TRBV5-1 with TRBJ2-1; 10 nucleotides line up with TRBD2. V lost 0 bases to trimming and J lost 6 bases; unmatched junction nucleotides: 12. Germline CDR1 SGHRS, CDR2 YFSETQ. This CDR3 has 18 residues. The CDR3 nucleotides read TGCGCCAGCAGCTTGGGATTTAGCGGGAGGACCCCTGGCAATGAGCAGTTCTTC. Amino acid sequence: CASSLGFSGRTPGNEQFF.

J is TRBJ1-1 and V is TRBV6-5; D uncertain. The CDR3 contains 14 residues. Trimming took 0 bases from V and 4 from J, leaving 9 bases between them. CDR1 is MNHEY, CDR2 SVGAGI, per germline. This chain's CDR3 is CASSYSIRVTEAFF. CDR3 sequence (DNA): TGTGCCAGCAGTTACTCGATCCGGGTCACTGAAGCTTTCTTT.

CDR3 amino acids: CASSLSDSRETQYF. The CDR3 coding sequence is TGTGCCAGCTCACTCTCGGACAGTCGGGAGACCCAGTACTTC. J is TRBJ2-5 and V is TRBV18; TRBD1 is a possible D gene (6 bases). V was cut by 4 bases and J by 5 bases, with 14 bases left in between. The CDR3 has 14 residues. Germline CDR1 is KGHSH and CDR2 is LQKENI.